Below, 11 T cell receptor beta chains from the same sample are listed, as sequenced in a study of PD-L1 blockade in urothelial cancer. The repertoire was sequenced with immunoSEQ multiplex PCR; TCRdb's copy has only in-frame clones and lacks some. The repertoire consists of 85,000 to 100,000 clones, with roughly 84% occurring once and the leading ten covering 2%. Time point specified: pretreatment peripheral blood. This material consisted of PBMCs, taken around atezolizumab (anti-PD-L1) treatment. These receptors all stem from a man between 60 and 75 years old with urothelial cancer.

V is TRBV21-1 and J is TRBJ1-6; TRBD1 is the table's D call and was not checked against the DNA. TRBV21-1 is noted as a pseudogene. The CDR3 is 15 residues long. CDR3 DNA: TGTGCCAGCAGCACCTGGGACAGGGAGGATTCACCCCTCCACTTT. Translating gives CASSTWDREDSPLHF.

The chain links TRBV5-1 to TRBJ2-5; possibly TRBD2 for D (6 bases). The germline V gene encodes CDR1 SGHRS and CDR2 YFSETQ. CDR3 length: 15 residues. V was clipped by 1 base and J by 4 bases, with 14 bases between them. CDR3 sequence reads: CASSLRDSGGETQYF. For the CDR3, the DNA is TGCGCCAGCAGCTTGCGAGACTCCGGGGGAGAGACCCAGTACTTC.

This clone has just one count. The chain joins TRBV7-9 to TRBJ1-4; D is uncertain. CDR3 size: 14 residues. Germline values: CDR1 SEHNR, CDR2 FQNEAQ (reference sequence). V was cut by 3 bases and J by 1 base, with 6 bases left in between. The CDR3 protein is CASSFEGTNEKLFF. The CDR3 coding sequence is TGTGCCAGCAGCTTCGAGGGAACTAATGAAAAACTGTTTTTT. Full variable domain (outside the CDR3, taken from reference TRBV7-9 and TRBJ1-4): DTGVSQNPRHKITKRGQNVTFRCDPISEHNRLYWYRQTLGQGPEFLTYFQNEAQLEKSRLLSDRFSAERPKGSFSTLEIQRTEQGDSAMYLCASSFEGTNEKLFFGSGTQLSVL.

The chain recombines TRBV28 with TRBJ1-5; D might be TRBD1 (6 bases). Germline V lookup: CDR1 MDHEN, CDR2 SYDVKM. V was cut by 4 bases and J by 4 bases, with 8 bases left in between. This CDR3 comprises 13 residues. The CDR3 DNA sequence: TGTGCCAGCAGTTGGGGGCAGAATCAGCCCCAGCATTTT. As protein: CASSWGQNQPQHF.

The chain carries TRBV4-3 and TRBJ1-1; TRBD1 matches 12 bases. The J segment lost 4 bases and the V segment lost 4 bases, leaving 1 base of the junction unmatched. CDR3 length: 14 residues. Germline CDR1 and CDR2: LGHNA and YSLEER. The CDR3 bases are TGCGCCAGCAGCCGGGGACAGGGGGCCACTGAAGCTTTCTTT. It specifies CASSRGQGATEAFF.

V gene TRBV28 combines with J gene TRBJ2-2; TRBD2 aligns across 7 bases. The CDR3 contains 15 residues. After removal of 4 bases from V and 6 bases from J, the junction contained 8 bases not matched to a gene. Germline assignment: CDR1 MDHEN and CDR2 SYDVKM. This chain's CDR3 is CASSSPAGVAGELFF. CDR3 DNA sequence: TGTGCCAGCAGTTCCCCGGCGGGAGTAGCCGGGGAGCTGTTTTTT.

The chain joins TRBV5-1 to TRBJ2-5, with TRBD1 identical over 12 bases. J lost 5 bases, V lost 3 bases, and 5 bases had no gene match. Germline CDR1 reads SGHRS; CDR2 reads YFSETQ. The CDR3 consists of 15 residues. This chain's CDR3 is CASSSGQGAWETQYF. The DNA of the CDR3 is TGCGCCAGCAGCTCGGGACAGGGGGCATGGGAGACCCAGTACTTC.

A few counts support this clone. The chain joins TRBV6-6 to TRBJ2-7, with 11 bases that match TRBD2. V dropped 7 bases and J dropped 0; count of bases not matched to a gene: 2. Germline V gene sequence: CDR1 MNHNY, CDR2 SVGAGI (reference sequence). The CDR3 spans 14 residues. CDR3 loop: CASTTSGTSYEQYF. The DNA of the CDR3 is TGTGCCAGCACGACTAGCGGGACCTCCTACGAGCAGTACTTC.

The chain employs TRBV27 and TRBJ2-3; D perhaps matches TRBD2 (5 bases). Deletions cut 5 bases from V and 4 bases from J, with 13 bases between. The CDR3 is 14 amino acids. Per the germline V gene, CDR1 is MNHEY and CDR2 is SMNVEV (reference sequence). The CDR3 reads CASSRPGIADTQYF. The CDR3 DNA reads as TGTGCCAGCAGTCGCCCGGGGATTGCAGATACGCAGTATTTT.

The genes are TRBV4-3 and TRBJ1-6; D perhaps matches TRBD1 (6 bases). The V end was cut by 3 bases, the J end by 2 bases, with 11 bases between. In germline, CDR1 is LGHNA, CDR2 YSLEER. This CDR3 is 16 amino acids long. The CDR3 DNA reads TGCGCCAGCAGCCAGGACAGCGGCGCCTATAATTCACCCCTCCACTTT. Protein sequence: CASSQDSGAYNSPLHF.

V usage is TRBV30 and J usage is TRBJ2-5; unclear D gene. V gave up 0 bases and J gave up 2 bases, with 13 bases separating them. Germline lookup yields CDR1 GTSNPN and CDR2 SVGIG (reference sequence). The CDR3 has 15 amino acids. The CDR3 loop is CAWSVHGAPQETQYF. Written as DNA, the CDR3 is TGTGCCTGGAGTGTACATGGAGCTCCTCAAGAGACCCAGTACTTC.